This TCR beta chain was captured in a study of cytomegalovirus exposure and HLA in healthy donors. The study, taken as a whole, reports: A few of the chains that were CMV-associated were confirmed in vitro to be specific for CMV antigens.

On this clone: Antigen specificity is unknown.

The PCR used 60 Vbeta and 13 Jbeta primers. Per the original data handling: The count from a later analysis was some 76 million unique TCR beta chains, some 10 million of them shared. Clones were sequenced by immunoSEQ multiplex PCR, and TCRdb holds only the in-frame ones, with some missing. For V, J and clone size, that table is used; D and trimming come from the DNA. The sample holds more than 90,000 clones, nearly 75% seen once. V was shortened by 7 bases and J by 5 bases, with 14 bases between the two germline ends. CDR1 and CDR2 (germline): MGHDK, SYGVNS. CDR3 length: 13 amino acids. The clonotype comes from a man aged 25-40 years in good health and CMV-seropositive. The V and J genes are TRBV25-1 and TRBJ1-2; D is unclear. The sequenced sample consisted of PBMCs. The CDR3 sequence: CASKTGWEYGYTF. The CDR3 DNA reads TGTGCCAGCAAGACGGGGTGGGAATATGGCTACACCTTC.